Following are 18 T cell receptor beta chains from one sample sequenced in a study of CD8 T cells in ankylosing spondylitis. Overall study findings and caveats: A TCR beta motif made of 7 to 9 highly homologous variants seemed typical of ankylosing spondylitis blood.

These TCRs' antigens remain unknown. MiXCR, applied by TCRdb to the 5' RACE reads, yields one record per CDR3 protein. The table records 650,000 to 800,000 distinct CDR3 sequences, under 20% of them present only once. Sequenced material: blood, either unsorted or a sorted T cell fraction (not recorded which). Receptor source: a male donor with ankylosing spondylitis.

The gene calls are TRBV7-9 and TRBJ2-5, with D tentatively TRBD1 (5 bases). From germline, CDR1 is SEHNR and CDR2 FQNEAQ (reference sequence). V lost 5 bases to trimming and J lost 5 bases, with 21 bases between them. The CDR3 is 16 amino acids. This CDR3 reads CASSTYMGRDWETQYF. As DNA, the CDR3 is TGTGCCAGCAGCACCTATATGGGCAGGGATTGGGAGACCCAGTACTTC.

This clonotype occurred a few times. CDR3 sequence (DNA): TGTGCCAGCAGCTTGGGCCGGGGAGGACAGGGGGCCGGCGAGCAGTACTTC. Translating it yields CASSLGRGGQGAGEQYF. This chain connects TRBV7-9 to TRBJ2-7; 11 bases line up with TRBD1. The V segment lost 3 bases and the J segment 6 bases; nucleotides outside the gene matches: 13. Germline V gene data show CDR1 as SEHNR and CDR2 as FQNEAQ (reference sequence). The CDR3 totals 17 residues.

The chain's CDR3 is CATMVADTQYF. The CDR3 coding sequence is TGTGCCACCATGGTGGCAGATACGCAGTATTTT. J is TRBJ2-3 and V is TRBV10-3; D gene uncertain. V was clipped by 10 bases and J by 4 bases, with 9 bases between them. There are 11 residues in the CDR3. Germline assignment: CDR1 ENHRY and CDR2 SYGVKD.

The sample holds a few counts of this clonotype. J is TRBJ1-5 and V is TRBV5-5, with a tentative D call TRBD1 (6 bases). The length of the CDR3 is 16 residues. V was clipped by 0 bases and J by 6 bases, with 16 bases between them. Germline CDR1 reads SGHKS; CDR2 reads YYEKEE (reference sequence). The CDR3: CASSLVTGTGAQPQHF. DNA for the CDR3: TGTGCCAGCAGCTTGGTAACGGGTACGGGGGCTCAGCCCCAGCATTTT.

This clonotype was seen a few times. The gene calls are TRBV19 and TRBJ2-7, with TRBD2 as a possible D gene (6 bases). Trimming left V 7 bases short and J 6 bases short, with 19 bases between. The CDR3 spans 14 residues. The V gene's germline CDR1 is LNHDA and CDR2 SQIVND (reference sequence). The CDR3 DNA reads as TGTGCCAGTACTTCGAGTAGCGGAACCTCCGAGCAGTACTTC. Its protein product is CASTSSSGTSEQYF. Together with reference TRBV19 and TRBJ2-7, the CDR3 gives the full variable domain: DGGITQSPKYLFRKEGQNVTLSCEQNLNHDAMYWYRQDPGQGLRLIYYSQIVNDFQKGDIAEGYSVSREKKESFPLTVTSAQKNPTAFYLCASTSSSGTSEQYFGPGTRLTVT.

This clonotype was detected only a few times. This sequence joins TRBV12-3 or TRBV12-4 and TRBJ1-5; D is uncertain. The CDR3 contains 15 residues. The ends were cut back, 3 bases at V and 3 bases at J, with 12 bases in the middle. The chain's CDR3 is CASSLTAPFNQPQHF. The CDR3, as DNA: TGTGCCAGCAGTTTGACGGCCCCATTCAATCAGCCCCAGCATTTT.

There are many counts of this clonotype. V gene TRBV12-3 or TRBV12-4 combines with J gene TRBJ2-2; no clear D. The CDR3 is 13 residues long. Trimming removed 5 bases from V and 0 bases from J, with 4 bases in between. The DNA of the CDR3 is TGTGCCAGCAGTCATACGAACACCGGGGAGCTGTTTTTT. This sequence encodes CASSHTNTGELFF.

This clonotype was detected many times. This sequence joins TRBV27 and TRBJ2-2, with D possibly TRBD1 on 6 matching bases. The V gene's germline CDR1 is MNHEY and CDR2 SMNVEV (reference sequence). V lost 6 bases to trimming and J lost 7 bases, with 12 bases between them. The CDR3 has 13 amino acids. The CDR3 loop is CASRFQGLGELFF. The CDR3 nucleotides read TGTGCCAGCAGATTTCAGGGGCTCGGGGAGCTGTTTTTT.

In this sample, this clonotype turned up a few times. V gene TRBV28 combines with J gene TRBJ2-2; 7 positions agree with TRBD1. The CDR3 is 15 residues long. Germline trimming cut 7 bases from V and 6 bases from J; bases unmatched to any gene: 11. Per the germline V gene, CDR1 is MDHEN and CDR2 is SYDVKM. Written as DNA, the CDR3 is TGTGCCAGCATCCCCGACAGGGCCGGGGCCGGGGAGCTGTTTTTT. Protein sequence: CASIPDRAGAGELFF.

The chain couples TRBV20-1 to TRBJ1-2; TRBD1 is a possible D gene (6 bases). The CDR3 runs to 12 residues. The V gene's germline CDR1 is DFQATT and CDR2 SNEGSKA (reference sequence). Trimming cost V 5 bases and J 7 bases, with 14 bases left between them. CDR3 amino acids: CSARGGGFGYTF. The CDR3 DNA sequence: TGCAGTGCTCGGGGGGGCGGTTTTGGCTACACCTTC.

This clonotype came up a few times. This chain uses TRBV13 with TRBJ2-1; 11 positions agree with TRBD2. Germline assignment: CDR1 PRHDT and CDR2 FYEKMQ (reference sequence). Trimming cost V 5 bases and J 7 bases; bases outside gene matches: 19. The CDR3 spans 19 residues. The CDR3 is CASSTTSLLAGVHRNEQFF. The CDR3 nucleotides read TGTGCCAGCAGCACCACCTCTCTACTAGCGGGGGTTCATAGAAATGAGCAGTTCTTC. The variable domain in full, completed from reference TRBV13 and TRBJ2-1, reads AAGVIQSPRHLIKEKRETATLKCYPIPRHDTVYWYQQGPGQDPQFLISFYEKMQSDKGSIPDRFSAQQFSDYHSELNMSSLELGDSALYFCASSTTSLLAGVHRNEQFFGPGTRLTVL.

This clonotype came up many times. This sequence joins TRBV4-1 and TRBJ1-6, with 8 nucleotides matching TRBD1. The CDR3 sequence is 16 residues long. Looked up from germline, CDR1 is MGHRA and CDR2 is YSYEKL. Trimming cost V 4 bases and J 5 bases; bases outside gene matches: 7. The DNA of the CDR3 is TGCGCCAGCAGCCTAAACGACAGGGGAGATAATTCACCCCTCCACTTT. Its protein product is CASSLNDRGDNSPLHF.

This clonotype came up many times. The rearrangement uses TRBV10-3 and TRBJ2-5, with unresolved D. The V gene's germline CDR1 is ENHRY and CDR2 SYGVKD. The CDR3 is made up of 14 amino acids. V lost 6 bases and J 0 bases, leaving 11 bases between the germline ends. The CDR3 spells CAISKAPYQETQYF. As DNA, the CDR3 is TGTGCCATCAGCAAAGCGCCGTACCAAGAGACCCAGTACTTC.

The rearrangement uses TRBV12-3 or TRBV12-4 and TRBJ2-1; 9 bases line up with TRBD2. V was pared by 1 base and J by 9 bases, with 10 bases of the junction left unmatched. The CDR3 runs 16 residues. The CDR3 DNA reads as TGTGCCAGCAGTTTAGGGGGTAGCGGGAGTGACAGTGAGCAGTTCTTC. It codes for CASSLGGSGSDSEQFF.

This clonotype was recorded a few times. The CDR3: CASTQLGLTGELFF. CDR3 DNA sequence: TGTGCCAGCACCCAACTAGGTCTGACCGGGGAGCTGTTTTTT. The V gene is TRBV27, the J gene TRBJ2-2, with D perhaps matching TRBD2 (5 bases). This CDR3 spans 14 amino acids. V lost 7 bases, J lost 5 bases, and 14 bases lay in between. The germline V gene encodes CDR1 MNHEY and CDR2 SMNVEV (reference sequence).

V is TRBV7-3 and J is TRBJ2-3; unclear D gene. Germline-derived CDR1 and CDR2 are SGHTA and FQGTGA. The CDR3 is 13 residues long. The V and J ends lost 5 bases and 7 bases respectively, with 13 bases between them. As DNA, the CDR3 is TGTGCCAGCAGCCCGGCGGCAGCCAATACGCAGTATTTT. Its protein is CASSPAAANTQYF.

This clonotype has just one count. The chain joins TRBV20-1 to TRBJ2-3; no definite D call. Germline values: CDR1 DFQATT, CDR2 SNEGSKA (reference sequence). The CDR3 is made up of 13 amino acids. V gave up 6 bases and J gave up 2 bases, with 12 bases separating them. CDR3 region: CSALRWDTDTQYF. CDR3 sequence (DNA): TGCAGTGCCCTTAGATGGGACACAGATACGCAGTATTTT.

The V gene is TRBV4-2, the J gene TRBJ2-7; TRBD2 aligns across 10 bases. V lost 4 bases to trimming and J lost 10 bases; unmatched junction nucleotides: 16. The CDR3 runs 16 residues. CDR1 and CDR2 from the germline V gene are LGHNA and YNFKEQ. CDR3 residues: CASSPSEASGSLPQYF. In DNA, the CDR3 is TGTGCCAGCAGCCCCTCAGAGGCTAGCGGGAGTCTCCCCCAGTACTTC.